This T cell receptor (beta chain) was identified during a study of Ad26.COV2.S vaccination and SARS-CoV-2 variants. Study summary: In the COV1001 trial, the donor was in the Ad26.COV2.S arm. Doses of Ad26.COV2.S were injected into muscle once or twice, 56 days apart.

Generated by immunoSEQ multiplex PCR, the TCRdb table keeps only in-frame clones and is missing some. The sample lists around 450,000 clones, around nine tenths occurring once. The sample's treatment: some 20 received Ad26.COV2.S at low or high dose, single or two shots; about 5 received placebo; per-sample allocation not given. Following the first vaccine or placebo injection, samples were taken on day 63. Germline CDR1 reads MNHEY; CDR2 reads SMNVEV (reference sequence). Trimming at V came to 3 bases and at J to 3 bases, leaving 4 bases not matched to a gene. The CDR3 extends over 14 amino acids. This TCR derives from a person aged 18 to 65 who received the Ad26.COV2.S COVID-19 vaccine or a placebo. The chain is built from TRBV27 and TRBJ1-2, with 7 bases lining up with TRBD1. The sample consisted of peripheral blood, taken in a trial of Ad26.COV2.S vaccine versus placebo. The CDR3 bases are TGTGCCAGCAGTTTGACAGGGAATTACTATGGCTACACCTTC. It encodes CASSLTGNYYGYTF.